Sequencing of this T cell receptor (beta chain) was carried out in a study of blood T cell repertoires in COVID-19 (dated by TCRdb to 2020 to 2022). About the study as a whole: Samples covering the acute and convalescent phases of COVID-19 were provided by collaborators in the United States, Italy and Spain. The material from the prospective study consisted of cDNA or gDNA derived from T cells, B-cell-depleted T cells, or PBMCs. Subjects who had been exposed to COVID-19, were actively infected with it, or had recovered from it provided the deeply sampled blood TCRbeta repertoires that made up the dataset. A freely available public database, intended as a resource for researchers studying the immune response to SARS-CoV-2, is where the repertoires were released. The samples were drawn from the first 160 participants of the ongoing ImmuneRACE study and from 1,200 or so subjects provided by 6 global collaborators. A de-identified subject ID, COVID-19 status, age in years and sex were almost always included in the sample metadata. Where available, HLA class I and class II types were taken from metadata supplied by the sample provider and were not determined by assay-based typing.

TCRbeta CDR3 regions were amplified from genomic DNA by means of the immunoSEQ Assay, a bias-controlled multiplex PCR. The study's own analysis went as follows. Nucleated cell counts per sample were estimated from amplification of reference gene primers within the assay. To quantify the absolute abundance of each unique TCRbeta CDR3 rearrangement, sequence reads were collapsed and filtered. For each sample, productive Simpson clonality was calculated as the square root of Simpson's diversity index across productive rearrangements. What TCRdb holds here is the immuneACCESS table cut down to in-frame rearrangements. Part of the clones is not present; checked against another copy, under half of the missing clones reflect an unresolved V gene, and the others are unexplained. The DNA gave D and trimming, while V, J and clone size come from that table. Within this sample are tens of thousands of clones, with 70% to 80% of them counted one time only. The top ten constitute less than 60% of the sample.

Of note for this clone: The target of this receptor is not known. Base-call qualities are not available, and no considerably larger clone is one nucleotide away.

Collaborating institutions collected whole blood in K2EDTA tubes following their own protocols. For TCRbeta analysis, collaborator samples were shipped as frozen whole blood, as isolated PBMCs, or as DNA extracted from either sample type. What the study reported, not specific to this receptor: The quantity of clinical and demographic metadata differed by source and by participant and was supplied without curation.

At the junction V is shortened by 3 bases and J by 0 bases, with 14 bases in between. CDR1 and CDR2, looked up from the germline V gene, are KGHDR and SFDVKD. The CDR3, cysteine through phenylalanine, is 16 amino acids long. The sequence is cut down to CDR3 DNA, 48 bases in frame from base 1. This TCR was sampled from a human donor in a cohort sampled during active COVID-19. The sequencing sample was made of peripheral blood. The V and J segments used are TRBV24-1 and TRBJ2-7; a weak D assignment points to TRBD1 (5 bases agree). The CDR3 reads CATSDTRAASSYEQYF. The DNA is TGTGCCACCAGTGATACCAGGGCCGCCAGCTCCTACGAGCAGTACTTC.